This TCR beta chain was obtained from a study of shared clonotypes between healthy human individuals. A word on this clone: What it binds is unknown.

Study conclusions and caveats: Investigators expected sequencing depth to affect clonotype sharing among donors. When compared with the clonotypes that were shared by all four sorted-subset donors, the non-shared clonotypes turned out to have lower generation probabilities.

Only in-frame clones appear in the TCRdb table, and some are missing; sequencing was by immunoSEQ multiplex PCR. Altogether 190,000 or so clones are present, around 63% being singletons, with the ten largest covering 10%. Trimming cost V 7 bases and J 3 bases; bases outside gene matches: 3. CDR1 and CDR2 (germline): SGHVS, FQNEAQ. This CDR3 spans 14 amino acids. The study enrolled healthy HIV-negative adults without recent acute infections or vaccinations as donors. V usage is TRBV7-8 and J usage is TRBJ2-1; 10 positions match TRBD2. Sequencing input: memory CD4+ T cells sorted from blood. This sample's subset: CD45RA-negative fraction. The receptor was isolated from a man aged 25 to 45 in good health. The CDR3 reads CASNGLADYNEQFF. CDR3 DNA: TGTGCCAGCAATGGACTAGCGGACTACAATGAGCAGTTCTTC.